A single sample is the source of the 5 T cell receptor beta chains below, sequenced in a study of CD4+ T cells in melanoma (dated by TCRdb to between 2021 and 2024). Library preparation was by the immunoSEQ multiplex PCR assay. Drawn from immuneACCESS, this table holds only the in-frame rearrangements with V and J called that TCRdb kept. Clones are partly lost; checked studies trace under half to an unresolved V gene and leave the rest unexplained. This sample has around 9,500 clones in its table, and approximately 78% of those were observed once. About 24% of the sample is held by the ten biggest clonotypes. The sequenced sample consisted of tumor tissue. These receptors came from a human donor with melanoma.

This clone was found a few times. CDR3 DNA: TGTGCCAGCCGGGCGGAGGGGGACAGCACTGAAGCTTTCTTT. Its protein is CASRAEGDSTEAFF. V and J are TRBV6-5 and TRBJ1-1, with TRBD1 matching over 7 bases. J was trimmed by 4 bases and V by 8 bases; bases with no gene match: 10. Germline CDR1 reads MNHEY; CDR2 reads SVGAGI. The CDR3 contains 14 residues.

This clone showed up just a few times. The rearrangement joins TRBV2 to TRBJ1-2, with D unclear. CDR1 is SNHLY, CDR2 FYNNEI, per germline. The germline V and J ends were trimmed by 6 bases and 4 bases, with 15 bases remaining between them. The CDR3 runs to 14 residues. In nucleotides, the CDR3 is TGTGCCAGCAGGGACGGATACAAAACCTATGGCTACACCTTC. This gives the protein CASRDGYKTYGYTF.

The chain combines TRBV7-8 with TRBJ1-6; D not resolved. The germline V and J ends were trimmed by 0 bases and 10 bases, with 16 bases remaining between them. CDR1 is SGHVS and CDR2 is FQNEAQ in the germline V gene. The CDR3 length is 16 residues. The CDR3 spells CASSLATATVDSPLHF. The CDR3 DNA reads TGTGCCAGCAGCTTAGCGACTGCCACAGTAGACTCACCCCTCCACTTT.

The chain joins TRBV15 to TRBJ1-1; D gene unclear. Germline CDR1 LNHNV, CDR2 YYDKDF (reference sequence). The CDR3 sequence is 13 residues long. V lost 2 bases to trimming and J lost 7 bases, with 11 bases between them. As DNA, the CDR3 is TGTGCCACCAGCAGAAGCCTTGGTGATGAAGCTTTCTTT. Protein: CATSRSLGDEAFF.

The chain recombines TRBV30 with TRBJ1-6; no reliable D call. CDR1 is GTSNPN, CDR2 SVGIG, per germline (reference sequence). The ends were cut back, 2 bases at V and 10 bases at J, with 12 bases in the middle. The CDR3 is 13 residues long. CDR3 in DNA: TGTGCCTGGAGTTTCGCGGCTGGGTCACCCCTCCACTTT. It yields the protein CAWSFAAGSPLHF.